These 7 T cell receptor beta chains share one sample of origin, sequenced in a study of PD-L1 blockade in urothelial cancer. TCRdb keeps only in-frame clones here, not all; method: immunoSEQ multiplex PCR. Among around 25,000 clones listed, around nine tenths were seen once. Here the sequenced sample was PBMCs, taken around atezolizumab (anti-PD-L1) treatment. All receptors come from a man between 50 and 59 years old with urothelial cancer.

The chain joins TRBV10-1 to TRBJ2-3, with TRBD2 as a possible D gene (6 bases). The V and J ends lost 0 bases and 0 bases respectively, with 10 bases between them. CDR3 length: 16 residues. The germline CDR1 and CDR2 sequences are WNHNN and SYGVQD (reference sequence). CDR3 amino acids: CASSESTGTSTDTQYF. The CDR3 DNA reads as TGCGCCAGCAGTGAGTCTACGGGGACTAGCACAGATACGCAGTATTTT.

The chain joins TRBV29-1 to TRBJ2-7, with D tentatively TRBD1 (5 bases). Per germline, CDR1 SQVTM and CDR2 ANQGSEA. The V and J ends lost 1 base and 1 base respectively, with 14 bases between them. CDR3 length: 15 residues. DNA of the CDR3: TGCAGCGTTGAAGGGTGGGGCGCAGATTCCTACGAGCAGTACTTC. Translated: CSVEGWGADSYEQYF.

The rearrangement links TRBV7-9 to TRBJ2-5, with 8 bases that match TRBD2. V shed 10 bases and J 3 bases; nucleotides not matched to a gene: 7. This CDR3 contains 13 residues. Germline CDR1 SEHNR, CDR2 FQNEAQ (reference sequence). CDR3 nucleotide sequence: TGTGCCACTTGTCGGGAGGGGGAAGAGACCCAGTACTTC. Protein sequence: CATCREGEETQYF.

The chain combines TRBV9 with TRBJ2-3; possible D gene TRBD2, 6 bases. Trimming removed 0 bases at V and 9 bases at J, with 8 bases between. The CDR3 has 12 amino acids. Germline CDR1 and CDR2: SGDLS and YYNGEE. The chain's CDR3 is CASSVVAETQYF. The CDR3 DNA reads as TGTGCCAGCAGCGTAGTAGCGGAGACGCAGTATTTT.

The chain couples TRBV5-6 to TRBJ2-1; TRBD1 might be the D (6 bases). The CDR3 consists of 13 residues. Germline CDR1 reads SGHDT; CDR2 reads YYEEEE. The ends were cut back, 4 bases at V and 6 bases at J, with 11 bases in the middle. CDR3 region: CASSRPGANEQFF. CDR3 in DNA: TGTGCCAGCAGCCGGCCAGGGGCCAATGAGCAGTTCTTC.

The chain uses TRBV29-1 and TRBJ1-5; 9 positions match TRBD1. The CDR3 spans 14 residues. V shed 6 bases, J shed 4 bases, and the junction held 7 bases outside the gene matches. Germline V gene lookup returns CDR1 SQVTM and CDR2 ANQGSEA. CDR3 DNA: TGCAGCGTGATTGGGACAGGGACTAATCAGCCCCAGCATTTT. Its translation: CSVIGTGTNQPQHF. The full variable domain, with the rest looked up from reference TRBV29-1 and TRBJ1-5, is SAVISQKPSRDICQRGTSLTIQCQVDSQVTMMFWYRQQPGQSLTLIATANQGSEATYESGFVIDKFPISRPNLTFSTLTVSNMSPEDSSIYLCSVIGTGTNQPQHFGDGTRLSIL.

The chain recombines TRBV4-1 with TRBJ2-5, with 12 nucleotides matching TRBD1. V was clipped by 3 bases and J by 4 bases; unmatched bases: 3. The CDR3 consists of 15 residues. The germline CDR1 and CDR2 sequences are MGHRA and YSYEKL. The DNA for the CDR3 is TGCGCCAGCAGCCAGGGACAGGGGGCTCGAGAGACCCAGTACTTC. This codes for CASSQGQGARETQYF.